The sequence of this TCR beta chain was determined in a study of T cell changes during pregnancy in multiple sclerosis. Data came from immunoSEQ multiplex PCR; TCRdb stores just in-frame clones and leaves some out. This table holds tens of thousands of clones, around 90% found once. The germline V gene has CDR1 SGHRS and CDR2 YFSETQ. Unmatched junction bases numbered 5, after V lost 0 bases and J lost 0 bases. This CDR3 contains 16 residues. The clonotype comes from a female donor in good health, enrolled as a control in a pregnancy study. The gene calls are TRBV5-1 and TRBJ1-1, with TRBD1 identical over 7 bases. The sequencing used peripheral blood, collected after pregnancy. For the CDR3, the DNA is TGCGCCAGCAGCTTGGCCGCGGGACAGATGAACACTGAAGCTTTCTTT. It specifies CASSLAAGQMNTEAFF.